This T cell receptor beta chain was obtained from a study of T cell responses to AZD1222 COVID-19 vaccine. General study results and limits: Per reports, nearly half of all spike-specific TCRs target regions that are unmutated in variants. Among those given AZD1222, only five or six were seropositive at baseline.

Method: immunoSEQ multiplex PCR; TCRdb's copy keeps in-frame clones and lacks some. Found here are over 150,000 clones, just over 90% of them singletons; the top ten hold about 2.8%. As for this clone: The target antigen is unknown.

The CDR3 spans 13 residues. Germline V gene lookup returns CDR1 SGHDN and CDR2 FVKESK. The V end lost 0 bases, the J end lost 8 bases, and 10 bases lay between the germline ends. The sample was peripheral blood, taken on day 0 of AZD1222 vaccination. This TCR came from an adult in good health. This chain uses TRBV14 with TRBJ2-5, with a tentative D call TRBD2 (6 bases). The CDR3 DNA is TGTGCCAGCAGCCAAGAAGATACTAGCACCCAGTACTTC. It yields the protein CASSQEDTSTQYF.